The next 13 T cell receptor beta chains were all read from a single sample in a study of spatial heterogeneity in lung cancer. TCRdb called the 5' RACE reads again in MiXCR, with one record for every CDR3 protein. The sample comprises more than 25,000 distinct CDR3 sequences, 6% of which are singletons, and 20% to 25% rests with the top ten. Time point in this sample: blood at routine non-recurrence follow-up after resection. The sequenced material consisted of unsorted whole RNA from tumor, nontumor lung or frozen PBMC. The source was PBMCs, collected at follow-up. These receptors came from a male donor with early-stage non-small cell lung cancer.

The rearrangement uses TRBV7-2 and TRBJ2-4, with a possible D match to TRBD1 (5 bases). V was cut by 8 bases and J by 1 base, with 15 bases left in between. The CDR3 sequence is 15 residues long. Germline values: CDR1 SGHTA, CDR2 FQGNSA. CDR3 coding DNA: TGTGCCAGCCGAAGGGGTAATCTGGCCAAAAACATTCAGTACTTC. Translating gives CASRRGNLAKNIQYF.

This clonotype showed up many times. The chain uses TRBV7-2 and TRBJ1-2, with D tentatively TRBD1 (6 bases). V lost 5 bases, J lost 7 bases, and 17 bases lay in between. CDR3 length equals 14 residues. Germline V gene sequence: CDR1 SGHTA, CDR2 FQGNSA. The CDR3 DNA reads TGTGCCAGCAGCCGAGAAACAGGGAGACGTGGCTACACCTTC. Its translation: CASSRETGRRGYTF.

This clonotype was observed a few times. CDR3 region: CASSSGPGYTF. The CDR3 coding sequence is TGTGCCAGCAGCTCGGGACCCGGCTACACCTTC. The chain recombines TRBV5-6 with TRBJ1-2, with D possibly TRBD1 on 5 matching bases. Germline CDR1 and CDR2: SGHDT and YYEEEE. The CDR3 sequence is 11 residues long. V was clipped by 3 bases and J by 8 bases, with 8 bases between them.

This chain links TRBV18 with TRBJ1-1, with 7 bases identical to TRBD1. This CDR3 comprises 15 residues. The germline CDR1 and CDR2 sequences are KGHSH and LQKENI. With 10 bases clipped from V and 0 bases from J, the junction kept 11 bases outside the gene matches. In nucleotides, the CDR3 is TGTGCCACCGACGCAGGGGGGGCACTGAACACTGAAGCTTTCTTT. The encoded protein is CATDAGGALNTEAFF.

This clonotype was recorded many times. The chain combines TRBV5-6 with TRBJ1-1; D uncertain. The CDR3 extends over 11 amino acids. V dropped 2 bases and J dropped 7 bases, with 6 bases sitting between them. Per the germline V gene, CDR1 is SGHDT and CDR2 is YYEEEE. CDR3 region: CASSFRSEAFF. In DNA, the CDR3 is TGTGCCAGCAGCTTCCGGAGTGAAGCTTTCTTT.

There are many counts of this clonotype. V gene TRBV5-1 combines with J gene TRBJ1-5; D is possibly TRBD1 (5 bases). V was cut by 3 bases and J by 0 bases, with 10 bases left in between. Germline CDR1 and CDR2: SGHRS and YFSETQ. The CDR3 loop spans 15 amino acids. The CDR3 DNA is TGCGCCAGCAGCTCTTCGGGGGATAGCAATCAGCCCCAGCATTTT. This sequence encodes CASSSSGDSNQPQHF. The full variable domain, its missing parts supplied by reference TRBV5-1 and TRBJ1-5, is KAGVTQTPRYLIKTRGQQVTLSCSPISGHRSVSWYQQTPGQGLQFLFEYFSETQRNKGNFPGRFSGRQFSNSRSEMNVSTLELGDSALYLCASSSSGDSNQPQHFGDGTRLSIL.

This rearrangement joins TRBV7-2 to TRBJ2-7; D ambiguous. The CDR3 totals 14 residues. The germline V gene has CDR1 SGHTA and CDR2 FQGNSA. V lost 0 bases, J lost 1 base, and 7 bases lay in between. CDR3 DNA sequence: TGTGCCAGCAGCTTAGCGCGCGATTCCTACGAGCAGTACTTC. Its protein product is CASSLARDSYEQYF.

Many counts were recorded for this clonotype. The rearrangement uses TRBV14 and TRBJ1-1, with D hard to call. Looked up from germline, CDR1 is SGHDN and CDR2 is FVKESK. CDR3 length equals 13 residues. V was clipped by 4 bases and J by 3 bases, with 9 bases between them. DNA for the CDR3: TGTGCCAGCAGCCGGACGCTGTACACTGAAGCTTTCTTT. It is translated as CASSRTLYTEAFF.

This clonotype was found a few times. V gene TRBV4-2 combines with J gene TRBJ1-2; tentative D call: TRBD1 (5 bases). CDR3 length equals 16 residues. V dropped 0 bases and J dropped 4 bases, with 15 bases sitting between them. Germline V CDR1 and CDR2: LGHNA, YNFKEQ. The CDR3 protein is CASSQDLAGGIYGYTF. DNA for the CDR3: TGTGCCAGCAGCCAAGATCTGGCGGGGGGAATCTATGGCTACACCTTC.

This clonotype counts as medium-sized. V is TRBV20-1 and J is TRBJ2-1; 12 bases match TRBD2. The CDR3 extends over 13 amino acids. V dropped 6 bases and J dropped 10; count of bases not matched to a gene: 7. CDR1 DFQATT and CDR2 SNEGSKA come from the germline V gene (reference sequence). CDR3 region: CSAEVTSGSEQFF. The CDR3 DNA sequence: TGCAGTGCGGAGGTGACTAGCGGGAGCGAGCAGTTCTTC.

In its sample, this clonotype was seen many times. J is TRBJ2-7 and V is TRBV5-4; D is unclear. V lost 4 bases and J lost 6, with 17 bases in between. CDR1 and CDR2 from the germline V gene are SGHNT and YYREEE (reference sequence). The CDR3 is 14 amino acids. The chain's CDR3 is CASSLRSSLGEQYF. CDR3 nucleotides: TGTGCCAGCAGCCTCAGGTCAAGCCTAGGCGAGCAGTACTTC.

In its sample, this clonotype was seen a few times. The chain employs TRBV28 and TRBJ2-7, with TRBD2 as a possible D gene (5 bases). Per germline, CDR1 MDHEN and CDR2 SYDVKM. This CDR3 is 13 amino acids long. Trimming cost V 1 base and J 3 bases, with 7 bases left between them. This chain's CDR3 is CASSLYGGYEQYV. The CDR3 DNA sequence: TGTGCCAGCAGTTTATACGGAGGCTACGAGCAGTACGTC.

The chain combines TRBV24-1 with TRBJ1-4; D call uncertain. The V gene's germline CDR1 is KGHDR and CDR2 SFDVKD. The CDR3 extends over 13 amino acids. The germline V and J ends were trimmed by 5 bases and 8 bases, with 11 bases remaining between them. CDR3 in DNA: TGTGCCACCAGTGGAGGACTGACGGAAAAACTGTTTTTT. This gives the protein CATSGGLTEKLFF.